This entry is about one T cell receptor (beta chain). As yet, its antigen is unknown. The record originates from a study of cytomegalovirus exposure and HLA in healthy donors. Study-wide points: Only CMV serostatus was available as immune exposure information.

60 Vbeta and 13 Jbeta primers were used in PCR. Sequencing was performed with immunoSEQ multiplex PCR; in TCRdb, only in-frame clones are kept and a portion is missing. The table shows some 130,000 clones, with 76% occurring only once. Germline V gene lookup returns CDR1 SQVTM and CDR2 ANQGSEA. The CDR3 sequence is 16 residues long. The V gene lost 3 bases and the J gene lost 0 bases, with 12 bases spanning the gap. This TCR came from a man aged 40-49 years in good health and CMV-seronegative. This chain joins TRBV29-1 and TRBJ2-6; a weak D match, TRBD1 (6 bases). Material: PBMCs. CDR3 DNA sequence: TGCAGCGTTGATTCTCAGGGGAGCTCTGGGGCCAACGTCCTGACTTTC. Encoded protein: CSVDSQGSSGANVLTF.